These T cell receptor beta chains were read from a single sample in a study of T cell responses to AZD1222 COVID-19 vaccine. Clones were sequenced by immunoSEQ multiplex PCR, and TCRdb holds only the in-frame ones, with some missing. The sample has 130,000 or so clones, about 93% seen once. The sequences come from peripheral blood, collected on day 0 of AZD1222 vaccination. Receptor source: an adult in good health. CDR3s include the opening cysteine and the closing phenylalanine or tryptophan. Fields, in order: D gene, CDR3 length, clone size, J gene, V gene, CDR3 protein, CDR3 DNA. D genes are given only for firm matches. Expanded clones get a size class; other rows say once, few or many, or leave the size out.

NA,16,NA,TRBJ1-2,TRBV19,CASSMVRWRGLYGYTF,TGTGCCAGTAGTATGGTTCGGTGGAGGGGACTCTATGGCTACACCTTC
NA,14,few,TRBJ1-2,TRBV9,CASSDHRAPYGYTF,TGTGCCAGCAGCGACCACAGGGCCCCCTATGGCTACACCTTC
NA,12,NA,TRBJ2-1,TRBV20-1,CSASSNANEQFF,TGCAGTGCTAGTAGTAATGCCAATGAGCAGTTCTTC
NA,14,NA,TRBJ2-5,TRBV5-1,CASSLEGAEETQYF,TGCGCCAGCAGCTTGGAGGGCGCGGAAGAGACCCAGTACTTC
NA,13,NA,TRBJ2-1,TRBV28,CASRERGRDEQFF,TGTGCCAGCAGAGAAAGGGGACGAGATGAGCAGTTCTTC
NA,12,NA,TRBJ1-2,TRBV29-1,CSGDLGARDYTF,TGCAGCGGAGACCTCGGGGCCCGGGACTACACCTTC
TRBD1,15,NA,TRBJ2-7,TRBV9,CASSVEQGASYEQYF,TGTGCCAGCAGCGTAGAACAGGGGGCCTCCTACGAGCAGTACTTC
NA,15,NA,TRBJ1-2,TRBV4-1,CASSEGGGERRGYTF,TGCGCCAGCAGCGAAGGTGGGGGCGAGCGACGAGGCTACACCTTC
NA,13,NA,TRBJ1-2,TRBV2,CASSEGAGYGYTF,TGTGCCAGCAGTGAGGGGGCGGGCTATGGCTACACCTTC
NA,14,NA,TRBJ2-7,TRBV5-1,CASSSPFASYEQYF,TGCGCCAGCAGCTCCCCCTTTGCATCCTACGAGCAGTACTTC
NA,14,NA,TRBJ2-3,TRBV10-3,CAITRSGGTDTQYF,TGTGCCATCACTAGGTCAGGGGGCACAGATACGCAGTATTTT
TRBD2,15,NA,TRBJ2-7,TRBV4-3,CASSQDRDYSYEQYF,TGCGCCAGCAGCCAAGACCGGGACTACTCCTACGAGCAGTACTTC
NA,17,NA,TRBJ1-2,TRBV5-1,CASSLSGAGALEWGYTF,TGCGCCAGCAGCTTAAGTGGGGCAGGGGCCCTGGAATGGGGCTACACCTTC
NA,18,NA,TRBJ1-2,TRBV7-9,CASSFAGPTGVLNYGYTF,TGTGCCAGCAGCTTCGCAGGGCCCACCGGCGTCCTTAACTATGGCTACACCTTC
TRBD1,15,NA,TRBJ2-1,TRBV29-1,CSVAVQGSGYNEQFF,TGCAGCGTAGCCGTACAGGGGTCGGGTTACAATGAGCAGTTCTTC
NA,11,NA,TRBJ2-5,TRBV5-1,CASILEGTQYF,TGCGCCAGCATTCTGGAAGGGACCCAGTACTTC
NA,12,NA,TRBJ1-2,TRBV2,CASSLPAGGYTF,TGTGCCAGCAGTCTACCAGCTGGGGGCTACACCTTC
NA,15,NA,TRBJ1-5,TRBV28,CASNTGQLRDQPQHF,TGTGCCAGCAACACAGGACAGCTTAGGGATCAGCCCCAGCATTTT
TRBD1,14,NA,TRBJ2-7,TRBV6-6,CASSPPGQGLEQYF,TGTGCCAGCAGTCCTCCGGGACAGGGCCTCGAGCAGTACTTC
TRBD1,13,NA,TRBJ1-2,TRBV12-3/TRBV12-4,CASSQDREDGYTF,TGTGCCAGCAGTCAAGACAGGGAGGATGGCTACACCTTC
TRBD1,15,NA,TRBJ1-1,TRBV28,CASSLRQGLSTEAFF,TGTGCCAGCAGTTTAAGACAGGGACTTTCGACTGAAGCTTTCTTT
NA,14,NA,TRBJ2-1,TRBV30,CAWTAGGGGLEQFF,TGTGCCTGGACCGCAGGGGGTGGGGGGCTGGAGCAGTTCTTC
NA,14,NA,TRBJ1-3,TRBV4-3,CASSQGLSGNTIYF,TGCGCCAGCAGCCAAGGACTCTCTGGAAACACCATATATTTT
TRBD1,14,NA,TRBJ1-3,TRBV18,CASSRQGSGNTIYF,TGTGCCAGCTCAAGACAGGGCTCTGGAAACACCATATATTTT
NA,15,few,TRBJ2-5,TRBV11-2,CASSLGWRRGETQYF,TGTGCCAGCAGCCTTGGTTGGCGGAGGGGGGAGACCCAGTACTTC
TRBD1,18,NA,TRBJ1-2,TRBV4-1,CASSQDLRGAQGDHGYTF,TGCGCCAGCAGCCAAGATCTAAGGGGAGCACAGGGGGATCATGGCTACACCTTC
NA,13,NA,TRBJ2-7,TRBV7-2,CASSLQEPYEQYF,TGTGCCAGCAGCTTACAGGAACCCTACGAGCAGTACTTC
TRBD1,15,NA,TRBJ1-2,TRBV5-6,CASSSLGTGNYGYTF,TGTGCCAGCAGCTCCCTTGGGACAGGGAACTATGGCTACACCTTC
NA,12,NA,TRBJ2-7,TRBV19,CASSSLWDEQYF,TGTGCCAGTAGTTCTTTGTGGGACGAGCAGTACTTC
NA,12,NA,TRBJ1-6,TRBV4-1,CASSQEGFPLHF,TGCGCCAGCAGCCAAGAAGGCTTTCCTCTCCACTTT
NA,14,NA,TRBJ2-3,TRBV15,CATRVKTFTDTQYF,TGTGCCACCAGGGTAAAGACTTTCACAGATACGCAGTATTTT